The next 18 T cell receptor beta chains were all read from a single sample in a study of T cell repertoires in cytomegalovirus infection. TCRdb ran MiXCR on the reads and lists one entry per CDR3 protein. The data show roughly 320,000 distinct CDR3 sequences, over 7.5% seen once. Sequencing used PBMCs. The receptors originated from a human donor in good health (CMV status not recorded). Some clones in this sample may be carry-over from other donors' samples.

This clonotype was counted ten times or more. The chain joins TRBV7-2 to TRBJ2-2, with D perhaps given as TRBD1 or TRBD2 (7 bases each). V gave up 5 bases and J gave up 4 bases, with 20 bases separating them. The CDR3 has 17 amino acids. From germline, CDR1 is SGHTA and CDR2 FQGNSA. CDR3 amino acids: CASSPQGGGPGTGELFF. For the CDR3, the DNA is TGTGCCAGCAGCCCTCAGGGGGGGGGCCCGGGCACCGGGGAGCTGTTTTTT.

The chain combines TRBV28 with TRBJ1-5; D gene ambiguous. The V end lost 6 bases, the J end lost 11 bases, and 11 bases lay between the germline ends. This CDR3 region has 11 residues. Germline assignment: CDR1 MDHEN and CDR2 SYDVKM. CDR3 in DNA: TGTGCCAGCAGCCTTAGGGCAGCCCAGCATTTT. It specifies CASSLRAAQHF.

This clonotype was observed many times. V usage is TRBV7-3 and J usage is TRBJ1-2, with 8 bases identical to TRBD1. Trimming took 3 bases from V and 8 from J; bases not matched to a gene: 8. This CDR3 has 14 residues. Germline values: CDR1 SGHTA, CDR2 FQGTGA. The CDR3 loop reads CASSFSGGPIGYTF. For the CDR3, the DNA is TGTGCCAGCAGCTTCTCAGGGGGCCCGATCGGCTACACCTTC.

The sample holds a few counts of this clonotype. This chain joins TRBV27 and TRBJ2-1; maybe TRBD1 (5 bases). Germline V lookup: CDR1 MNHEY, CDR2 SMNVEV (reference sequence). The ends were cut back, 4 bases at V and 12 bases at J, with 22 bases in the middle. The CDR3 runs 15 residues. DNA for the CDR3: TGTGCCAGCAGTTCGCCGTTTAGGGGTCCGCAAGGGCAGTTCTTC. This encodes CASSSPFRGPQGQFF.

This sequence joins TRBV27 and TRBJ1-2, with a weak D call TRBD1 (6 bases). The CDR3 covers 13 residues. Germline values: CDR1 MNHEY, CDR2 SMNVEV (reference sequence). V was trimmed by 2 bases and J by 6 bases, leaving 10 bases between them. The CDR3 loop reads CASSLEGGHGYTF. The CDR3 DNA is TGTGCCAGCAGTTTAGAAGGGGGGCATGGCTACACCTTC.

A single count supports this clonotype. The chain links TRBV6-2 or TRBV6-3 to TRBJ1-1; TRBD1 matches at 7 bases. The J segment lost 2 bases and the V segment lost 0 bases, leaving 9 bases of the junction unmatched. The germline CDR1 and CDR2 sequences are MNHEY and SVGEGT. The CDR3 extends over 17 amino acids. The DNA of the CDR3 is TGTGCCAGCAGTTACTCTCCAAGACAGGGTATCAACACTGAAGCTTTCTTT. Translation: CASSYSPRQGINTEAFF.

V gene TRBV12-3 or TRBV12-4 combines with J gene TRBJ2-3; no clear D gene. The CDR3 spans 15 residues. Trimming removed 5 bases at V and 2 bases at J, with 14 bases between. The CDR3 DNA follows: TGTGCCAGCAGTCTAGGGTACGGTGACACAGATACGCAGTATTTT. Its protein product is CASSLGYGDTDTQYF.

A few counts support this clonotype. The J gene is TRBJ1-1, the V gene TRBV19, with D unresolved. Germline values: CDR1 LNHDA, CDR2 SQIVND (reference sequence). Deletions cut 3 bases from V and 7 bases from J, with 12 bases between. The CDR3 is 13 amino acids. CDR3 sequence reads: CASSMLVTHEAFF. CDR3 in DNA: TGTGCCAGTAGTATGCTAGTAACCCATGAAGCTTTCTTT.

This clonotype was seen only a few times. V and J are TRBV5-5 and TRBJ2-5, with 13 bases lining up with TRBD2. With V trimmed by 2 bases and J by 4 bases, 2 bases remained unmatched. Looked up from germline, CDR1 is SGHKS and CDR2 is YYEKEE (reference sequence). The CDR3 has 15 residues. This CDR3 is CASSFGLAGVETQYF. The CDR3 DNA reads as TGTGCCAGCAGCTTCGGACTAGCGGGAGTAGAGACCCAGTACTTC. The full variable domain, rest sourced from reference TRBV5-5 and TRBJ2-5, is DAGVTQSPTHLIKTRGQQVTLRCSPISGHKSVSWYQQVLGQGPQFIFQYYEKEERGRGNFPDRFSARQFPNYSSELNVNALLLGDSALYLCASSFGLAGVETQYFGPGTRLLVL.

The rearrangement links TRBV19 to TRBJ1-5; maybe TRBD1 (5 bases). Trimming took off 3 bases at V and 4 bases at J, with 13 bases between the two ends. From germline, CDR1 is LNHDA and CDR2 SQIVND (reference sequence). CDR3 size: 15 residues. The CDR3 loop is CASSIGGGGNQPQHF. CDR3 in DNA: TGTGCCAGTAGTATTGGGGGAGGAGGAAATCAGCCCCAGCATTTT.

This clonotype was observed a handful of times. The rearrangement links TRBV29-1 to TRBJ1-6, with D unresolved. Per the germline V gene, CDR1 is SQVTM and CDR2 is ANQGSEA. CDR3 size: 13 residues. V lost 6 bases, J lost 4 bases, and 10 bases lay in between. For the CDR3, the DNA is TGCAGCGTCCAAGAGGTGTATAATTCACCCCTCCACTTT. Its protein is CSVQEVYNSPLHF.

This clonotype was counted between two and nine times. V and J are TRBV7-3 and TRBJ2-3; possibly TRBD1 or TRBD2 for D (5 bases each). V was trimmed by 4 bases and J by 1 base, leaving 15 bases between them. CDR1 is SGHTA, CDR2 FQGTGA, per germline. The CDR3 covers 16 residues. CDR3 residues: CASSSMSGGGTDTQYF. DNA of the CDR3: TGTGCCAGCAGCTCCATGAGTGGGGGAGGCACAGATACGCAGTATTTT.

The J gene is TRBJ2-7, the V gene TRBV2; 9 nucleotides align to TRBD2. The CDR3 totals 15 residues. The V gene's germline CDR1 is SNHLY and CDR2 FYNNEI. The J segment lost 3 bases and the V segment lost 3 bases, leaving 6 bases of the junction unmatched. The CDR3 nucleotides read TGTGCCAGCAGTGAGGGGAGTAGCGGGAGCTACGAGCAGTACTTC. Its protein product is CASSEGSSGSYEQYF.

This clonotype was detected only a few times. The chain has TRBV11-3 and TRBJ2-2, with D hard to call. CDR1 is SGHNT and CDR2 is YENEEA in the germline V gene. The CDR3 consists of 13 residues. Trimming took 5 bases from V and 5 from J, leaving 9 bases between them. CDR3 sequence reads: CASSPARTGELFF. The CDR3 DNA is TGTGCCAGCAGCCCCGCTAGAACCGGGGAGCTGTTTTTT.

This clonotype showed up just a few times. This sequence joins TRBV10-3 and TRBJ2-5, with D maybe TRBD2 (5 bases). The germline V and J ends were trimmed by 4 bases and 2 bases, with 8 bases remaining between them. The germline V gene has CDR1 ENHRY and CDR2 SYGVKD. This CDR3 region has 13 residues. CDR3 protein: CAISVREQETQYF. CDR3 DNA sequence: TGTGCCATCAGTGTGAGGGAACAAGAGACCCAGTACTTC.

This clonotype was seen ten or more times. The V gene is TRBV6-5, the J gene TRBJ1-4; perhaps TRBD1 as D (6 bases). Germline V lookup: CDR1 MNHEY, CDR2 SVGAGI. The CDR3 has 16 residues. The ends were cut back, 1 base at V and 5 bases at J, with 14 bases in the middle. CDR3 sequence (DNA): TGTGCCAGCAGTTACTGGCCTCGGGGGCTAAATGAAAAACTGTTTTTT. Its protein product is CASSYWPRGLNEKLFF.

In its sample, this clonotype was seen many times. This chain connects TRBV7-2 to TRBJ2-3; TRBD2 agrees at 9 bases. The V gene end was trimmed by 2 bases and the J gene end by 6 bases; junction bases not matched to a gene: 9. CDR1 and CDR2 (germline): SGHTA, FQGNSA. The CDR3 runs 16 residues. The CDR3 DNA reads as TGTGCCAGCAGCTTAAGGCGGGAGGGCCTGAGGGATACGCAGTATTTT. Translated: CASSLRREGLRDTQYF.

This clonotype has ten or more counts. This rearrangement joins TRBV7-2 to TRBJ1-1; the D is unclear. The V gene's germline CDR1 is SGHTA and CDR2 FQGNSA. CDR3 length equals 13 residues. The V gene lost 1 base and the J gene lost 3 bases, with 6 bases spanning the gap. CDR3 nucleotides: TGTGCCAGCAGCTTAGACACAGACACTGAAGCTTTCTTT. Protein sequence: CASSLDTDTEAFF.